This TCR beta chain was captured in a study of blood T cells in healthy people across ages. Alongside a J-beta primer mix, a sample-barcoded 5' primer served in a second PCR lasting about 7 to 11 cycles. One entry per CDR3 protein, called by TCRdb with MiXCR from the 5' RACE reads. The data hold around 1.7 million distinct CDR3 sequences, with approximately 28% observed a single time. Germline assignment: CDR1 MDHEN and CDR2 SYDVKM. V gave up 5 bases and J gave up 4 bases, with 15 bases separating them. This CDR3 comprises 15 residues. The count of this clonotype is one. The J gene is TRBJ1-5, the V gene TRBV28; D may be TRBD1 (5 bases). The source material was blood. The receptor was derived from a woman in her 30s in good health. This CDR3 reads CASSKSWEGNQPQHF. CDR3 sequence (DNA): TGTGCCAGCAGTAAGAGTTGGGAGGGGAATCAGCCCCAGCATTTT.